This T cell receptor beta chain was recorded in a study of blood T cell repertoires in COVID-19. The germline CDR1 and CDR2 sequences are SGDLS and YYNGEE. The CDR3 is 14 amino acids. V dropped 0 bases and J dropped 11 bases, with 15 bases sitting between them. Measured with immunoSEQ multiplex PCR; TCRdb has only the in-frame clones, and not every one. This table has approximately 140,000 clones, roughly 80% appearing once. The chain recombines TRBV9 with TRBJ1-5; TRBD1 is a possible D gene (5 bases). The TCR originated in a woman aged 80 or over with acute or convalescent COVID-19. Sequenced: peripheral blood. The CDR3 here is CASSVGPGQGSQHF. The DNA for the CDR3 is TGTGCCAGCAGCGTAGGGCCAGGACAAGGGTCCCAGCATTTT.